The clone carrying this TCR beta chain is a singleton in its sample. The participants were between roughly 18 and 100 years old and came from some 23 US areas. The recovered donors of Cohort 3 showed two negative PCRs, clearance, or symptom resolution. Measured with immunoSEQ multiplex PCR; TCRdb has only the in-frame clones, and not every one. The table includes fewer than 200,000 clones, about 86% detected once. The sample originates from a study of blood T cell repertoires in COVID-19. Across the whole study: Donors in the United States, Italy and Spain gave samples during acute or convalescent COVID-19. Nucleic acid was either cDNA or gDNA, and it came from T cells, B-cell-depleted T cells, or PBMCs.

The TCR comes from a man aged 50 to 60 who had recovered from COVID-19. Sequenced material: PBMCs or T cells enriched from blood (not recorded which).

The CDR3 protein is CASSQALAGVTDTQYF. The CDR3 coding sequence is TGTGCCAGCAGCCAAGCGTTAGCGGGGGTAACAGATACGCAGTATTTT. The chain has TRBV4-2 and TRBJ2-3, with 9 bases that match TRBD2. CDR3 length: 16 amino acids. V lost 1 base, J lost 3 bases, and 5 bases stayed unmatched. Germline CDR1 is LGHNA and CDR2 is YNFKEQ.